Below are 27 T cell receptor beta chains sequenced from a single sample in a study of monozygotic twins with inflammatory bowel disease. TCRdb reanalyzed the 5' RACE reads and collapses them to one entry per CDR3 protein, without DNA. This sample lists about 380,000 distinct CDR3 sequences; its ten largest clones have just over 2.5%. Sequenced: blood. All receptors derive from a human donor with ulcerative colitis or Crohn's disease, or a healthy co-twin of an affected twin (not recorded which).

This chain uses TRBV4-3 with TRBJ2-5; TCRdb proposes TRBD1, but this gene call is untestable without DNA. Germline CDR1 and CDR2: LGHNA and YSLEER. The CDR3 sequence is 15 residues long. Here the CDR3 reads CASSQGPGQDATQYF.

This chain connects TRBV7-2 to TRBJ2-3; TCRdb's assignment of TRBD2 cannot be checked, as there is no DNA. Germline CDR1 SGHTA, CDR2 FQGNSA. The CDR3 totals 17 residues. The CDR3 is CASSFRGLAGATDTQYF.

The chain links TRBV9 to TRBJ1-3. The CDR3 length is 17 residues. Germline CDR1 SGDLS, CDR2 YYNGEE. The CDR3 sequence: CASSVSIGETSGNTIYF.

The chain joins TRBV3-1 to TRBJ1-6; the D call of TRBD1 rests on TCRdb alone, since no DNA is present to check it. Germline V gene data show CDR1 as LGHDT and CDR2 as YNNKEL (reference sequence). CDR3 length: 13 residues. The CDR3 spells CASSQAGVSPLHF.

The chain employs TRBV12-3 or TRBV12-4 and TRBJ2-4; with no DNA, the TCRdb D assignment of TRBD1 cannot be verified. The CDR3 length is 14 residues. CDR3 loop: CASRGQGGRNIQYF.

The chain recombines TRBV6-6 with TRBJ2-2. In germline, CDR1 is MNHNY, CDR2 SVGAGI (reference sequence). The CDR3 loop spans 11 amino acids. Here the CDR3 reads CASSYGGELFF.

The chain's CDR3 is CSVESGGLTDTQYF. The rearrangement links TRBV29-1 to TRBJ2-3; TCRdb's D call, TRBD2, is unchecked because there is no DNA. The CDR3 sequence is 14 residues long. CDR1 and CDR2 from the germline V gene are SQVTM and ANQGSEA.

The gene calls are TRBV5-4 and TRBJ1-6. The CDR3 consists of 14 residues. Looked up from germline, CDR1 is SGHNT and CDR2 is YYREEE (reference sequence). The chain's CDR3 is CASSLERVNSPLHF. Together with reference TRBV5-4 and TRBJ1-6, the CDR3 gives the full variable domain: ETGVTQSPTHLIKTRGQQVTLRCSSQSGHNTVSWYQQALGQGPQFIFQYYREEENGRGNFPPRFSGLQFPNYSSELNVNALELDDSALYLCASSLERVNSPLHFGNGTRLTVT.

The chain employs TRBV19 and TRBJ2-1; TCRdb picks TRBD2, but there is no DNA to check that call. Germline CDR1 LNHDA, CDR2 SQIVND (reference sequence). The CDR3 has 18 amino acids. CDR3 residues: CASSRVPGLAGGPNEQFF.

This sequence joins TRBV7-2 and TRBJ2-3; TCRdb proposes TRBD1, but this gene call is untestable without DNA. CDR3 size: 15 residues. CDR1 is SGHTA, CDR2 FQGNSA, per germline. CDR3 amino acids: CASSAPGGGTNTQYF. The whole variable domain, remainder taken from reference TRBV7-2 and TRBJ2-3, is GAGVSQSPSNKVTEKGKDVELRCDPISGHTALYWYRQSLGQGLEFLIYFQGNSAPDKSGLPSDRFSAERTGGSVSTLTIQRTQQEDSAVYLCASSAPGGGTNTQYFGPGTRLTVL.

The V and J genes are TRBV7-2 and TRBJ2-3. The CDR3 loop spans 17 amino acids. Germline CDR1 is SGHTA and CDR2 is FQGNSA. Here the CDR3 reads CASSLSPTTSGTDTQYF.

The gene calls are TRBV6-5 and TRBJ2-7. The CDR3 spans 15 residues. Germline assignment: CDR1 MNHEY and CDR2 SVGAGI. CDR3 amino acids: CASSYIGRNSYEQYF.

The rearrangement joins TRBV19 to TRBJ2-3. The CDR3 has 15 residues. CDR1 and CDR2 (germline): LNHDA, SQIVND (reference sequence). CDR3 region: CASRLTVRKSDTQYF.

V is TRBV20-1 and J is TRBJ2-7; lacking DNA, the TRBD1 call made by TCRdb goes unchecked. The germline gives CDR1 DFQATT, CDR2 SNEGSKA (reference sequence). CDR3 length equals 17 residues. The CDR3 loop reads CSASGDILSHIQYEQYF.

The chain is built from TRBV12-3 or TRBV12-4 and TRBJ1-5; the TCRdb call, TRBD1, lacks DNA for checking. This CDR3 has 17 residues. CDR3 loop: CASSFFWLTDSNQPQHF.

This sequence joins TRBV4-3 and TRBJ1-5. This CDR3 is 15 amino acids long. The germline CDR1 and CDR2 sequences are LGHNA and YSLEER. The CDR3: CASSQLYTSNQPQHF.

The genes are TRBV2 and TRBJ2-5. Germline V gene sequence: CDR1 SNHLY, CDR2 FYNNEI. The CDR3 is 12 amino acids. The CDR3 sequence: CASRSTQETQYF.

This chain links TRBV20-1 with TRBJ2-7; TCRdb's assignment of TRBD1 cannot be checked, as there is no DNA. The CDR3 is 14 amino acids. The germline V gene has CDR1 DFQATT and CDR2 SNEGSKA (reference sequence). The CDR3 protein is CSARVNFRGTEQYF.

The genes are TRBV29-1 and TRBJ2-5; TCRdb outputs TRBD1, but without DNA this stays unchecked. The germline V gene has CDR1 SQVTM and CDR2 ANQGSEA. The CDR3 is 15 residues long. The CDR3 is CSVDWGTAPQETQYF.

The CDR3 spells CASSPPGHLGDEQFF. The rearrangement uses TRBV19 and TRBJ2-1; there is no DNA to check the TCRdb D call of TRBD1. The CDR3 is 15 residues long. The germline CDR1 and CDR2 sequences are LNHDA and SQIVND (reference sequence). The entire variable domain, with the rest obtained from reference TRBV19 and TRBJ2-1, is as follows: DGGITQSPKYLFRKEGQNVTLSCEQNLNHDAMYWYRQDPGQGLRLIYYSQIVNDFQKGDIAEGYSVSREKKESFPLTVTSAQKNPTAFYLCASSPPGHLGDEQFFGPGTRLTVL.

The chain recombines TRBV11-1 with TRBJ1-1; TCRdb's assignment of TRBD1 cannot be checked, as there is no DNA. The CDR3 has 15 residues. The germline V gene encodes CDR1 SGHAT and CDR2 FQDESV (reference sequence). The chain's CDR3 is CASSFRGQGGTEAFF.

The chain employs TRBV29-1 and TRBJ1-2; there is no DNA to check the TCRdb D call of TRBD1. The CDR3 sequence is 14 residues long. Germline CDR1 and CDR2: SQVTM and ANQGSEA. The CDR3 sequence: CSVEGQGSNYGYTF.

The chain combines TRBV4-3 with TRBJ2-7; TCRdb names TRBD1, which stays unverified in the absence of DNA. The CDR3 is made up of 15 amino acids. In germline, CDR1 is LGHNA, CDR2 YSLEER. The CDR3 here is CASSPERGGGYEQYF.

CDR3 sequence: CASSPTGPDTQYF. The rearrangement links TRBV18 to TRBJ2-3. Germline assignment: CDR1 KGHSH and CDR2 LQKENI. The CDR3 is 13 residues long.

CDR3 amino acids: CATSRGASNYEQYF. This sequence joins TRBV15 and TRBJ2-7. The CDR3 loop spans 14 amino acids. Germline values: CDR1 LNHNV, CDR2 YYDKDF (reference sequence).

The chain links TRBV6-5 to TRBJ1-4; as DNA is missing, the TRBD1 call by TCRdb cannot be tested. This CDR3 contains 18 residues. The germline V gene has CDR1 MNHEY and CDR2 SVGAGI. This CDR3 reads CASSSQVLGQGRNEKLFF.

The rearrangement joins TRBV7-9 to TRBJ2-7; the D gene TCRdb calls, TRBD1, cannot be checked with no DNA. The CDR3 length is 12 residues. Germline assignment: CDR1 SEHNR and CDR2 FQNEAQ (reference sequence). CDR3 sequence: CASSEQGYEQYF.